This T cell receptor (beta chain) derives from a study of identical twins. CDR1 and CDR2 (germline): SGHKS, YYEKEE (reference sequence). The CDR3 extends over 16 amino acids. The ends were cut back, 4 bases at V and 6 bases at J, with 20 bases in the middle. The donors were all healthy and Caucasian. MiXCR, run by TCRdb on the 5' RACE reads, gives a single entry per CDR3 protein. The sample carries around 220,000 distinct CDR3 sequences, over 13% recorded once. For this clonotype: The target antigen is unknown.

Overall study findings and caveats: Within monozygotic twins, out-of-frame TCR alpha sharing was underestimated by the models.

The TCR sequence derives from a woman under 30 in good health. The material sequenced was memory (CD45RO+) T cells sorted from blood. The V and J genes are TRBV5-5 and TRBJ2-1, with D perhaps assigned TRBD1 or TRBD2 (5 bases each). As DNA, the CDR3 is TGTGCCAGCAGCCTCAATATGGGGACCATACCCAATGAGCAGTTCTTC. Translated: CASSLNMGTIPNEQFF. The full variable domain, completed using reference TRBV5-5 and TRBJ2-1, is DAGVTQSPTHLIKTRGQQVTLRCSPISGHKSVSWYQQVLGQGPQFIFQYYEKEERGRGNFPDRFSARQFPNYSSELNVNALLLGDSALYLCASSLNMGTIPNEQFFGPGTRLTVL.